The 21 T cell receptor beta chains below come from one sample, sequenced in a study of Tregs in tolerant kidney transplant recipients (dated by TCRdb to 2018 to 2020). Library preparation was by the immunoSEQ multiplex PCR assay. The table comes from immuneACCESS by way of TCRdb, which keeps in-frame sequences with V and J called. Part of the clones is missing from these tables; in studies checked, under half for an unresolved V gene and the rest for unknown reasons. The sample data list 75,000 to 85,000 clones, and around 93% of these were observed just once. Of the sample, about 0.3% falls within the top ten clones. The intended sense of this specimen's time point label: blood sample drawn before combined kidney and bone marrow transplant. Sequenced material: Tregs from blood, taken before the transplant. These receptors came from a human donor who received a combined kidney and bone marrow transplant.

The chain employs TRBV6-1 and TRBJ1-6; D perhaps matches TRBD1 (6 bases). CDR1 and CDR2 (germline): MNHNS, SASEGT. V shed 5 bases and J shed 8 bases, with 13 bases lying between them. This CDR3 contains 14 residues. Here the CDR3 reads CASSRQDMDSPLHF. In DNA, the CDR3 is TGTGCCAGCAGTCGACAGGACATGGATTCACCCCTCCACTTT.

The chain recombines TRBV28 with TRBJ2-5, with 10 bases identical to TRBD2. The CDR3 covers 19 residues. CDR1 and CDR2 (germline): MDHEN, SYDVKM. J gave up 5 bases and V 5 bases, and 20 bases lay outside the gene matches. CDR3 protein: CASSLIGTISGRWGETQYF. Written as DNA, the CDR3 is TGTGCCAGCAGTCTAATCGGAACGATTAGCGGGAGGTGGGGGGAGACCCAGTACTTC.

This chain joins TRBV19 and TRBJ2-5, with 7 bases matching TRBD2. Germline values: CDR1 LNHDA, CDR2 SQIVND (reference sequence). V trimming: 5 bases; J trimming: 2 bases; junction bases outside the gene matches: 5. There are 14 residues in the CDR3. CDR3 sequence: CASSPGLVQETQYF. The CDR3 DNA reads as TGTGCCAGTAGTCCCGGACTAGTTCAAGAGACCCAGTACTTC.

This clone was counted once. This chain links TRBV5-1 with TRBJ2-2; maybe TRBD2 (5 bases). This CDR3 region has 15 residues. Per germline, CDR1 SGHRS and CDR2 YFSETQ. V dropped 4 bases and J dropped 6 bases, with 16 bases sitting between them. In nucleotides, the CDR3 is TGCGCCAGCAGCGCTGAAAAAGCGGAGTCCGGGGAGCTGTTTTTT. The encoded protein is CASSAEKAESGELFF. The complete variable domain, with remaining parts taken from reference TRBV5-1 and TRBJ2-2, reads KAGVTQTPRYLIKTRGQQVTLSCSPISGHRSVSWYQQTPGQGLQFLFEYFSETQRNKGNFPGRFSGRQFSNSRSEMNVSTLELGDSALYLCASSAEKAESGELFFGEGSRLTVL.

J is TRBJ1-4 and V is TRBV7-9, with TRBD1 matching 7 bases. The V segment lost 3 bases and the J segment 4 bases; nucleotides outside the gene matches: 2. This CDR3 has 14 amino acids. The germline gives CDR1 SEHNR, CDR2 FQNEAQ (reference sequence). The chain's CDR3 is CASSLGTVNEKLFF. In DNA, the CDR3 is TGTGCCAGCAGCTTGGGGACAGTTAATGAAAAACTGTTTTTT.

The CDR3 reads CASSRGVDEQFF. The CDR3 bases are TGTGCCAGCAGCCGAGGGGTTGATGAGCAGTTCTTC. V and J are TRBV6-5 and TRBJ2-1, with D perhaps matching TRBD1 or TRBD2 (5 bases each). This CDR3 contains 12 residues. CDR1 and CDR2 (germline): MNHEY, SVGAGI. V lost 6 bases, J lost 8 bases, and 11 bases lay in between.

The chain employs TRBV5-6 and TRBJ2-7; D is possibly TRBD2 (5 bases). The V end was cut by 5 bases, the J end by 3 bases, with 18 bases between. Germline V CDR1 and CDR2: SGHDT, YYEEEE. This CDR3 comprises 15 residues. CDR3: CASRSAASRYYEQYF. The CDR3 DNA follows: TGTGCCAGCAGGTCGGCGGCTAGCAGATACTACGAGCAGTACTTC.

The chain links TRBV7-9 to TRBJ2-5, with TRBD1 identical over 7 bases. CDR3 length: 12 residues. Germline trimming cut 6 bases from V and 5 bases from J; bases unmatched to any gene: 3. Germline CDR1 reads SEHNR; CDR2 reads FQNEAQ (reference sequence). The CDR3 here is CASSGDSETQYF. In DNA form, the CDR3 reads TGTGCCAGCAGTGGGGACAGTGAGACCCAGTACTTC. Looking up the rest from reference TRBV7-9 and TRBJ2-5 gives the full variable domain: DTGVSQNPRHKITKRGQNVTFRCDPISEHNRLYWYRQTLGQGPEFLTYFQNEAQLEKSRLLSDRFSAERPKGSFSTLEIQRTEQGDSAMYLCASSGDSETQYFGPGTRLLVL.

This sequence joins TRBV7-9 and TRBJ2-5, with 10 bases matching TRBD2. TRBJ2-7 matches the DNA end more closely, so the J call is doubtful. CDR3 length equals 14 residues. Per the germline V gene, CDR1 is SEHNR and CDR2 is FQNEAQ (reference sequence). CDR3 sequence (DNA): TGTGCCAGCAGTCGAGCGGGAGGGCCCCACGAGCAGTACTTC. As protein: CASSRAGGPHEQYF.

The rearrangement uses TRBV28 and TRBJ1-2; TRBD1 matches 10 bases. Trimming removed 5 bases from V and 8 bases from J; junction bases left unmatched: 11. Per the germline V gene, CDR1 is MDHEN and CDR2 is SYDVKM. The CDR3 has 15 residues. The CDR3 bases are TGTGCCAGCAGTACTCGGACAGGGGGACGGGGAGGCTACACCTTC. It specifies CASSTRTGGRGGYTF.

The chain carries TRBV7-8 and TRBJ2-5; 10 nucleotides align to TRBD1. CDR1 and CDR2 (germline): SGHVS, FQNEAQ. Losses at the gene ends were 5 bases for V and 4 bases for J; bases not matched to a gene: 7. There are 15 residues in the CDR3. In DNA, the CDR3 is TGTGCCAGCAGCCGGGACAGGGGATTTCGAGAGACCCAGTACTTC. Amino acids: CASSRDRGFRETQYF.

The chain is built from TRBV9 and TRBJ1-2; perhaps TRBD1 as D (5 bases). The CDR3 covers 15 residues. V lost 0 bases to trimming and J lost 3 bases, with 12 bases between them. CDR1 is SGDLS and CDR2 is YYNGEE in the germline V gene. CDR3 sequence (DNA): TGTGCCAGCAGCGTAGCTCACAGGACGGACTATGGCTACACCTTC. Protein: CASSVAHRTDYGYTF.

The chain carries TRBV6-1 and TRBJ2-7; 7 bases fit TRBD1. V gave up 4 bases and J gave up 4 bases; unmatched junction bases: 4. CDR1 is MNHNS and CDR2 is SASEGT in the germline V gene. The CDR3 totals 13 residues. The CDR3 sequence is CASSVNRGYEQYF. CDR3 coding DNA: TGTGCCAGCAGTGTGAACAGGGGTTACGAGCAGTACTTC.

This clone was picked up a small number of times. Here the CDR3 DNA reads TGTGCCAGCAGCCCAACTAGCGGGAGTGAGACCCAGTACTTC. It codes for CASSPTSGSETQYF. This rearrangement joins TRBV2 to TRBJ2-5; 11 bases match TRBD2. The germline V gene encodes CDR1 SNHLY and CDR2 FYNNEI. After removal of 6 bases from V and 5 bases from J, the junction contained 5 bases not matched to a gene. This CDR3 has 14 amino acids.

This rearrangement joins TRBV6-6 to TRBJ2-4; TRBD1 matches 7 bases. V trimming: 7 bases; J trimming: 0 bases; junction bases outside the gene matches: 9. The germline gives CDR1 MNHNY, CDR2 SVGAGI (reference sequence). This CDR3 spans 16 amino acids. CDR3 loop: CASKTGQRLAKNIQYF. Written as DNA, the CDR3 is TGTGCCAGCAAGACGGGACAGCGATTAGCCAAAAACATTCAGTACTTC.

The CDR3 nucleotides read TGCGCCAGCAGCTCTGGACTGGGCTATGGCTACACCTTC. Translated, it gives CASSSGLGYGYTF. This rearrangement joins TRBV10-2 to TRBJ1-2, with D uncertain. Per germline, CDR1 WSHSY and CDR2 SAAADI. The length of the CDR3 is 13 residues. V lost 6 bases to trimming and J lost 4 bases, with 12 bases between them.

The CDR3 coding sequence is TGTGCCAGCAGTGCTGGGCCGGGAAACACCATATATTTT. Its protein product is CASSAGPGNTIYF. The V gene is TRBV2, the J gene TRBJ1-3; no clear D gene. The CDR3 runs 13 residues. Germline CDR1 SNHLY, CDR2 FYNNEI. Trimming cost V 4 bases and J 4 bases, with 8 bases left between them.

The chain carries TRBV18 and TRBJ2-7, with D perhaps matching TRBD2 (6 bases). Deletions cut 3 bases from V and 3 bases from J, with 12 bases between. This CDR3 has 14 residues. The germline V gene has CDR1 KGHSH and CDR2 LQKENI. The CDR3, as DNA: TGTGCCAGCTCACCCGGGACTGGCCGCTACGAGCAGTACTTC. Its protein product is CASSPGTGRYEQYF.

The chain uses TRBV19 and TRBJ2-1; 13 bases are a match to TRBD2. Germline CDR1 reads LNHDA; CDR2 reads SQIVND (reference sequence). The CDR3 spans 15 residues. Unmatched junction bases numbered 10, after V lost 7 bases and J lost 10 bases. The CDR3 protein is CASTLRLAGGREQFF. For the CDR3, the DNA is TGTGCCAGTACCCTTAGACTAGCGGGAGGCCGGGAGCAGTTCTTC.

This clone has more than one count but fewer than ten. The V and J genes are TRBV28 and TRBJ2-1, with no clear D. CDR1 and CDR2 from the germline V gene are MDHEN and SYDVKM. V was cut by 5 bases and J by 12 bases, with 11 bases left in between. This CDR3 has 11 amino acids. The CDR3 spells CASSKGNVQFF. The CDR3 region has the DNA TGTGCCAGCAGTAAAGGTAACGTGCAGTTCTTC. The entire variable domain, with the rest obtained from reference TRBV28 and TRBJ2-1, is as follows: DVKVTQSSRYLVKRTGEKVFLECVQDMDHENMFWYRQDPGLGLRLIYFSYDVKMKEKGDIPEGYSVSREKKERFSLILESASTNQTSMYLCASSKGNVQFFGPGTRLTVL.

The rearrangement uses TRBV11-2 and TRBJ2-1, with D possibly being TRBD2 (5 bases). CDR1 is SGHAT and CDR2 is FQNNGV in the germline V gene. V was cut by 1 base and J by 4 bases, with 14 bases left in between. The CDR3 is 16 amino acids. CDR3: CASSLGSLALYNEQFF. CDR3 bases: TGTGCCAGCAGCTTAGGAAGTCTAGCCCTATACAATGAGCAGTTCTTC.